Listed here are 4 T cell receptor beta chains from one sample, sequenced in a study of T cell changes during pregnancy in multiple sclerosis. TCRdb's copy holds only in-frame clones and misses some; the assay was immunoSEQ multiplex PCR. The data contain fewer than 90,000 clones, approximately 95% of them singletons. The sample consisted of peripheral blood, taken after pregnancy. These receptors were obtained from a female donor in good health, enrolled as a control in a pregnancy study.

This rearrangement joins TRBV5-6 to TRBJ2-1; 7 bases map to TRBD2. V lost 0 bases and J lost 2; bases outside the gene matches: 8. The CDR3 spans 17 residues. Germline lookup yields CDR1 SGHDT and CDR2 YYEEEE. The CDR3 loop reads CASSLAGGRAAYNEQFF. DNA of the CDR3: TGTGCCAGCAGCTTGGCCGGCGGGAGAGCCGCCTACAATGAGCAGTTCTTC.

The CDR3 sequence is CASSFGLGGGQPQHF. The CDR3 nucleotides are TGTGCCAGCAGCTTTGGATTGGGGGGGGGTCAGCCCCAGCATTTT. This chain joins TRBV5-6 and TRBJ1-5, with D possibly matching TRBD1 (5 bases). CDR1 SGHDT and CDR2 YYEEEE come from the germline V gene. This CDR3 comprises 15 residues. Trimming took 2 bases from V and 6 from J, leaving 15 bases between them. Looking up the rest from reference TRBV5-6 and TRBJ1-5 gives the full variable domain: DAGVTQSPTHLIKTRGQQVTLRCSPKSGHDTVSWYQQALGQGPQFIFQYYEEEERQRGNFPDRFSGHQFPNYSSELNVNALLLGDSALYLCASSFGLGGGQPQHFGDGTRLSIL.

The chain carries TRBV7-2 and TRBJ1-4; D unclear. Germline-derived CDR1 and CDR2 are SGHTA and FQGNSA. The CDR3 is made up of 15 amino acids. Trimming removed 2 bases from V and 2 bases from J, with 9 bases in between. The CDR3 loop reads CASSLQGGTNEKLFF. The CDR3 coding sequence is TGTGCCAGCAGCTTACAAGGAGGCACTAATGAAAAACTGTTTTTT.

The rearrangement uses TRBV5-5 and TRBJ1-1; no firm D call. V was shortened by 0 bases and J by 7 bases, with 22 bases between the two germline ends. CDR3 length equals 17 residues. Germline values: CDR1 SGHKS, CDR2 YYEKEE (reference sequence). The CDR3 is CASSLEPRLAVGGEAFF. The CDR3 coding sequence is TGTGCCAGCAGCTTGGAACCCCGGTTGGCTGTGGGAGGTGAAGCTTTCTTT.